One sample yielded the 14 T cell receptor beta chains listed below, sequenced in a study of blood T cell repertoires in COVID-19. The table came from immunoSEQ multiplex PCR; TCRdb's copy has only in-frame clones and leaves some out. The sample yields fewer than 65,000 clones, 65% to 90% seen once. Sample: peripheral blood. The receptors come from a man aged 55 to 70 with acute or convalescent COVID-19.

The chain joins TRBV6-6 to TRBJ2-7; no firm D call. This CDR3 region has 13 residues. V gave up 2 bases and J gave up 2 bases, with 7 bases separating them. Germline CDR1 reads MNHNY; CDR2 reads SVGAGI (reference sequence). In nucleotides, the CDR3 is TGTGCCAGCAGTTACGACTCACCCTACGAGCAGTACTTC. This gives the protein CASSYDSPYEQYF.

This CDR3 reads CASRDSLNEKLFF. CDR3 coding DNA: TGTGCCAGCCGGGACAGTTTAAATGAAAAACTGTTTTTT. The gene calls are TRBV6-6 and TRBJ1-4, with 7 bases aligning to TRBD1. The CDR3 contains 13 residues. Germline V gene lookup returns CDR1 MNHNY and CDR2 SVGAGI (reference sequence). V shed 8 bases, J shed 5 bases, and the junction held 5 bases outside the gene matches.

The V call is TRBV10-3, the J call TRBJ2-2, with D possibly being TRBD1 (6 bases). V was cut by 3 bases and J by 4 bases, with 12 bases left in between. Germline CDR1 is ENHRY and CDR2 is SYGVKD. The CDR3 extends over 15 amino acids. CDR3 region: CAISDSGTTTGELFF. The CDR3 nucleotides read TGTGCCATCAGTGACTCGGGGACAACCACCGGGGAGCTGTTTTTT.

The chain employs TRBV4-2 and TRBJ2-7, with D perhaps matching TRBD2 (5 bases). The germline V and J ends were trimmed by 0 bases and 2 bases, with 8 bases remaining between them. Germline values: CDR1 LGHNA, CDR2 YNFKEQ. The CDR3 consists of 14 residues. The CDR3 loop is CASSQEAGAYEQYF. The CDR3 DNA reads as TGTGCCAGCAGCCAAGAGGCGGGTGCCTACGAGCAGTACTTC.

The V call is TRBV2, the J call TRBJ1-2; 7 nucleotides line up with TRBD1. The V and J ends lost 4 bases and 4 bases, in that order; junction bases with no gene match: 6. Germline V gene lookup returns CDR1 SNHLY and CDR2 FYNNEI. The CDR3 has 14 amino acids. The CDR3 nucleotides are TGTGCCAGCAGTGGATACGACAGGGCCTATGGCTACACCTTC. It codes for CASSGYDRAYGYTF.

V gene TRBV6-5 combines with J gene TRBJ2-4; the D is unclear. The CDR3 has 16 residues. Germline CDR1 and CDR2: MNHEY and SVGAGI. Trimming stripped 2 bases from V and 0 bases from J, with 11 bases between. CDR3 coding DNA: TGTGCCAGCAGTTACGGGCAGACCCTAGCCAAAAACATTCAGTACTTC. This sequence encodes CASSYGQTLAKNIQYF.

This clone came up a few times. The chain joins TRBV7-9 to TRBJ2-1, with TRBD2 matching over 9 bases. With 2 bases clipped from V and 4 bases from J, the junction kept 3 bases outside the gene matches. The germline V gene has CDR1 SEHNR and CDR2 FQNEAQ (reference sequence). This CDR3 is built from 15 residues. This chain's CDR3 is CASSLPSGMYNEQFF. Here the CDR3 DNA reads TGTGCCAGCAGCTTACCTAGCGGGATGTACAATGAGCAGTTCTTC.

The chain links TRBV27 to TRBJ2-7; 10 bases map to TRBD1. The CDR3 is made up of 12 amino acids. Germline CDR1 MNHEY, CDR2 SMNVEV (reference sequence). The J segment lost 6 bases and the V segment lost 5 bases, leaving 1 base of the junction unmatched. The CDR3 protein is CASSGTGVEQYF. CDR3 DNA sequence: TGTGCCAGCAGTGGGACAGGGGTCGAGCAGTACTTC.

The genes are TRBV2 and TRBJ1-4; 7 bases fit TRBD1. Germline loops: CDR1 SNHLY, CDR2 FYNNEI. The CDR3 totals 15 residues. V lost 6 bases, J lost 1 base, and 5 bases stayed unmatched. In DNA form, the CDR3 reads TGTGCCAGCAGGAGCCGGACAGGAACTAATGAAAAACTGTTTTTT. Its translation: CASRSRTGTNEKLFF. The full variable domain, with the rest looked up from reference TRBV2 and TRBJ1-4, is EPEVTQTPSHQVTQMGQEVILRCVPISNHLYFYWYRQILGQKVEFLVSFYNNEISEKSEIFDDQFSVERPDGSNFTLKIRSTKLEDSAMYFCASRSRTGTNEKLFFGSGTQLSVL.

V and J are TRBV5-5 and TRBJ1-5; 9 positions match TRBD1. The V and J ends lost 4 bases and 2 bases, in that order; junction bases with no gene match: 10. Germline V CDR1 and CDR2: SGHKS, YYEKEE (reference sequence). CDR3 length: 17 residues. The CDR3 sequence: CASSQYDRGSGNQPQHF. CDR3 coding DNA: TGTGCCAGCAGCCAATACGACAGGGGGTCGGGCAATCAGCCCCAGCATTTT.

The chain joins TRBV7-2 to TRBJ2-3, with 14 bases matching TRBD2. V trimming: 3 bases; J trimming: 10 bases; junction bases outside the gene matches: 12. The CDR3 runs to 17 residues. Germline V gives CDR1 SGHTA, CDR2 FQGNSA. This CDR3 reads CASSLTSGGVPLPPQYF. The CDR3 DNA follows: TGTGCCAGCAGCTTGACTAGCGGGGGGGTGCCCCTCCCCCCGCAGTATTTT.

The chain has TRBV2 and TRBJ1-6; the D gene is possibly TRBD1 (5 bases). V gave up 7 bases and J gave up 4 bases, with 8 bases separating them. The germline V gene encodes CDR1 SNHLY and CDR2 FYNNEI. The CDR3 spans 13 residues. For the CDR3, the DNA is TGTGCCAGCACCGGGACTTATAATTCACCCCTCCACTTT. Residues: CASTGTYNSPLHF.

The rearrangement joins TRBV19 to TRBJ2-7; 8 positions agree with TRBD1. CDR1 and CDR2 (germline): LNHDA, SQIVND (reference sequence). CDR3 length: 15 amino acids. J gave up 1 base and V 3 bases, and 5 bases lay outside the gene matches. This CDR3 reads CASSISGQASYEQYF. The CDR3 DNA reads TGTGCCAGTAGTATTTCGGGACAGGCTTCCTACGAGCAGTACTTC.

This chain links TRBV7-2 with TRBJ1-6; D is unclear. V dropped 5 bases and J dropped 9 bases, with 17 bases sitting between them. CDR3 length: 15 amino acids. Germline CDR1 and CDR2: SGHTA and FQGNSA. CDR3 coding DNA: TGTGCCAGCAGCATATCCGGGTCCTCCAGTTCACCCCTCCACTTT. Amino acids: CASSISGSSSSPLHF.